This T cell receptor (beta chain) was documented in a study of blood T cell repertoires in COVID-19. Study information: Acute and convalescent COVID-19 samples came from the United States, Italy and Spain. Sample material is recorded as cDNA or gDNA derived from T cells, B-cell-depleted T cells, or PBMCs.

This CDR3 region has 15 residues. CDR1 is LNHDA and CDR2 is SQIVND in the germline V gene (reference sequence). After removal of 5 bases from V and 10 bases from J, the junction contained 10 bases not matched to a gene. In the source study's methods: Researchers report that nucleated cell counts were estimated from reference gene primer amplification. Profiling relied on immunoSEQ multiplex PCR, and the TCRdb table lists in-frame clones only, not all of them. That table furnishes V, J and clone size, whereas the DNA furnished D and trimming. The profile covers a few hundred thousand clones, with around 81% appearing a single time and about 2.1% taken by the ten largest.

The J gene is TRBJ1-5, the V gene TRBV19, with 11 nucleotides matching TRBD1. This clonotype was sampled from a woman aged 55-70 years with acute or convalescent COVID-19. Sequencing was done on a sample of peripheral blood. In DNA, the CDR3 is TGTGCCAGTAGTGAGACGGACAGGGGGCTTTATCCCCAGCATTTT. Translating it yields CASSETDRGLYPQHF.